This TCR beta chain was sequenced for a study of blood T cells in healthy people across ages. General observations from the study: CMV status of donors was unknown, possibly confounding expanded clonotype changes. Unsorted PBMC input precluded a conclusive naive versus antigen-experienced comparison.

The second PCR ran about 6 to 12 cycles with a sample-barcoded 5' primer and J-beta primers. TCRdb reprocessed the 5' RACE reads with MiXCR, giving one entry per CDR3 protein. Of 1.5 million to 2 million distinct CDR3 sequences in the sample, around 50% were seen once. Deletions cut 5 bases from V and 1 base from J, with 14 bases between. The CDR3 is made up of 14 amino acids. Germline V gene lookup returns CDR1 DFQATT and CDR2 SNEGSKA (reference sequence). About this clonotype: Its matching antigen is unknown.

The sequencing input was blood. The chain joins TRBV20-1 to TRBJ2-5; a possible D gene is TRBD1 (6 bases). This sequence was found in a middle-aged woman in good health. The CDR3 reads CSAPRSGVQETQYF. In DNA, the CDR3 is TGCAGTGCTCCAAGGTCAGGGGTCCAAGAGACCCAGTACTTC.